Below are 25 T cell receptor beta chains sequenced from a single sample in a study of response to subunit inactivated influenza vaccine. One entry per CDR3 protein, called by TCRdb with MiXCR from the RT-PCR reads. The repertoire holds 500,000 to 600,000 distinct CDR3 sequences, with under 15% as singletons. The sequenced sample was PBMCs from blood, obtained roughly 47 days after vaccination. The origin of the receptors is a man between 45 and 60 years old who received an inactivated influenza vaccine.

This clonotype was counted a few times. This rearrangement joins TRBV10-3 to TRBJ2-5; 9 bases agree with TRBD1. With 7 bases clipped from V and 2 bases from J, the junction kept 5 bases outside the gene matches. CDR1 and CDR2 (germline): ENHRY, SYGVKD. This CDR3 is built from 14 residues. In DNA, the CDR3 is TGTGCCATCACCTCGACAGGGGGACAAGAGACCCAGTACTTC. It encodes CAITSTGGQETQYF.

This clonotype occurred many times. This chain connects TRBV21-1 to TRBJ2-7; the D call TRBD1 from the table was never checked on the DNA. TRBV21-1 is an annotated pseudogene. The CDR3 spans 13 residues. The CDR3 DNA follows: TGTGCCCTCCAGGGAAAGTTCCCTGGGGAGCAGTACTTC. Translated, it gives CALQGKFPGEQYF.

This clonotype was seen only a few times. The junction departs from germline at one end; a sequencing error may be responsible. V usage is TRBV18 and J usage is TRBJ1-5; 7 bases match TRBD1. The germline V gene has CDR1 KGHSH and CDR2 LQKENI. The CDR3 consists of 13 residues. CDR3 region: CASSPPRQGPLHF. Here the CDR3 DNA reads TGTGCCAGCTCACCCCCCCGACAGGGACCCCTGCATTTT.

Only a few counts were recorded for this clonotype. J is TRBJ2-7 and V is TRBV4-3; tentative D call: TRBD2 (6 bases). V was shortened by 0 bases and J by 3 bases, with 15 bases between the two germline ends. Germline-derived CDR1 and CDR2 are LGHNA and YSLEER. The CDR3 extends over 16 amino acids. This CDR3 reads CASSQDISGGLYEQYF. The CDR3 DNA follows: TGCGCCAGCAGCCAAGATATTAGTGGGGGACTCTACGAGCAGTACTTC.

This clonotype has only a few counts. The J gene is TRBJ2-2, the V gene TRBV5-4; D gene uncertain. The CDR3 totals 14 residues. With 2 bases removed from V and 8 bases from J, the gap between germline ends came to 13 bases. The germline gives CDR1 SGHNT, CDR2 YYREEE (reference sequence). The CDR3 protein is CASSFEQGMGELFF. The CDR3 nucleotides are TGTGCCAGCAGCTTTGAGCAAGGAATGGGGGAGCTGTTTTTT. The full variable domain, in which reference TRBV5-4 and TRBJ2-2 provide the parts outside the CDR3, is ETGVTQSPTHLIKTRGQQVTLRCSSQSGHNTVSWYQQALGQGPQFIFQYYREEENGRGNFPPRFSGLQFPNYSSELNVNALELDDSALYLCASSFEQGMGELFFGEGSRLTVL.

The chain uses TRBV6-1 and TRBJ2-7, with TRBD1 identical over 8 bases. From germline, CDR1 is MNHNS and CDR2 SASEGT. CDR3 length: 14 amino acids. V lost 6 bases and J lost 4; bases outside the gene matches: 8. Here the CDR3 DNA reads TGTGCCAGCAGCGACAGGGGTTTCCCGTACGAGCAGTACTTC. This sequence encodes CASSDRGFPYEQYF.

The sample holds many counts of this clonotype. This chain joins TRBV20-1 and TRBJ2-7; TRBD1 matches 8 bases. Germline V gene data show CDR1 as DFQATT and CDR2 as SNEGSKA (reference sequence). V was pared by 5 bases and J by 5 bases, with 8 bases of the junction left unmatched. The CDR3 contains 13 residues. Here the CDR3 reads CSASDDRGDEQYF. CDR3 DNA: TGCAGTGCTTCTGACGACAGGGGAGACGAGCAGTACTTC.

This clonotype has only a few counts. A much larger clone sits a single nucleotide away, making a read error possible. The CDR3 DNA is TGCAGTGCTAGGGGCGGGAGCCCCTACGAGCAGTACTTC. Its protein is CSARGGSPYEQYF. The V gene is TRBV20-1, the J gene TRBJ2-7, with 7 bases that match TRBD2. The CDR3 runs 13 residues. Germline-derived CDR1 and CDR2 are DFQATT and SNEGSKA (reference sequence). Trimming cost V 3 bases and J 2 bases; bases outside gene matches: 4.

This clonotype showed up just a few times. The chain has TRBV4-3 and TRBJ2-1, with TRBD2 identical over 9 bases. CDR1 LGHNA and CDR2 YSLEER come from the germline V gene. The CDR3 spans 17 residues. The V segment lost 0 bases and the J segment 5 bases; nucleotides outside the gene matches: 8. The CDR3 loop is CASSQDAGAGGNNEQFF. CDR3 DNA sequence: TGCGCCAGCAGCCAAGACGCTGGGGCGGGAGGGAACAATGAGCAGTTCTTC.

This sequence joins TRBV12-3 or TRBV12-4 and TRBJ2-3, with no clear D. The CDR3 contains 14 residues. The V end was cut by 4 bases, the J end by 2 bases, with 10 bases between. The CDR3 coding sequence is TGTGCCAGCAGTTGGGCTGGGCCCACAGATACGCAGTATTTT. This codes for CASSWAGPTDTQYF.

A few counts support this clonotype. The CDR3 DNA follows: TGTGCCAGCAGCTTAGTACCACCACAGGGCGGATATGGCTACACCTTC. It is translated as CASSLVPPQGGYGYTF. The chain uses TRBV7-2 and TRBJ1-2, with D perhaps TRBD1 (6 bases). CDR1 is SGHTA and CDR2 is FQGNSA in the germline V gene. V lost 1 base, J lost 5 bases, and 17 bases lay in between. This CDR3 contains 16 residues.

This clonotype has only a few counts. The chain uses TRBV10-3 and TRBJ1-1; D is undetermined. The V end lost 2 bases, the J end lost 2 bases, and 12 bases lay between the germline ends. The CDR3 is 15 amino acids. CDR1 is ENHRY, CDR2 SYGVKD, per germline. In DNA, the CDR3 is TGTGCCATCAGTGAGGGAGGGATCCTAAACACTGAAGCTTTCTTT. Its protein is CAISEGGILNTEAFF.

The genes are TRBV4-1 and TRBJ2-7; D ambiguous. CDR3 length: 15 residues. Germline V gene sequence: CDR1 MGHRA, CDR2 YSYEKL. Trimming removed 1 base at V and 5 bases at J, with 15 bases between. CDR3 coding DNA: TGCGCCAGCAGCCAAGTGCCCGATTGGAGTCACGAGCAGTACTTC. Amino acid sequence: CASSQVPDWSHEQYF.

About this clonotype itself: A read error is possible here, since a much larger clone lies one base away. V is TRBV12-3 or TRBV12-4 and J is TRBJ1-1; D not certain. The CDR3 extends over 13 amino acids. CDR3: CASSFEENTEAVF. The CDR3 coding sequence is TGTGCCAGCAGTTTTGAGGAGAACACTGAAGCTGTCTTT.

This clonotype was found a few times. The chain joins TRBV4-1 to TRBJ2-5; tentative D call: TRBD2 (6 bases). The V and J ends lost 4 bases and 5 bases respectively, with 20 bases between them. Germline assignment: CDR1 MGHRA and CDR2 YSYEKL. The CDR3 is made up of 16 amino acids. CDR3 sequence: CASSRPAGQGLETQYF. The CDR3 DNA sequence: TGCGCCAGCAGCCGTCCCGCGGGTCAGGGACTGGAGACCCAGTACTTC.

Details on this clonotype: This clone may be a read error of a much larger clone one base away. This sequence joins TRBV9 and TRBJ2-7; 9 nucleotides align to TRBD1. The J call is doubtful: the DNA matches TRBJ2-1 better. CDR3 length equals 14 residues. Germline V gives CDR1 SGDLS, CDR2 YYNGEE. This chain's CDR3 is CASSVEGQGYEQFF. Here the CDR3 DNA reads TGTGCCAGCAGCGTAGAGGGACAGGGATACGAGCAGTTCTTC.

This clonotype was counted only a few times. V usage is TRBV27 and J usage is TRBJ1-1, with no clear D. Germline-derived CDR1 and CDR2 are MNHEY and SMNVEV (reference sequence). Trimming took off 5 bases at V and 2 bases at J, with 15 bases between the two ends. The CDR3 is made up of 15 amino acids. CDR3 sequence reads: CASSPGPTPNTEAFF. The CDR3 nucleotides read TGTGCCAGCAGTCCCGGCCCCACACCCAACACTGAAGCTTTCTTT.

This clonotype occurred a few times. V and J are TRBV5-6 and TRBJ2-7, with 14 bases lining up with TRBD2. V lost 2 bases and J lost 3; bases outside the gene matches: 4. Germline V lookup: CDR1 SGHDT, CDR2 YYEEEE. The CDR3 extends over 16 amino acids. CDR3 protein: CASSLGLAGGNYEQYF. The CDR3 DNA reads TGTGCCAGCAGCTTAGGACTAGCGGGAGGTAACTACGAGCAGTACTTC.

Ten or more counts support this clonotype. This chain joins TRBV12-3 or TRBV12-4 and TRBJ2-3, with D perhaps TRBD1 (6 bases). The length of the CDR3 is 15 residues. Trimming removed 1 base from V and 7 bases from J, with 15 bases in between. The CDR3 loop is CASSLGGLGANTQYF. The CDR3 region has the DNA TGTGCCAGCAGTTTAGGAGGCCTGGGGGCCAATACGCAGTATTTT.

In its sample, this clonotype was seen a few times. V and J are TRBV20-1 and TRBJ2-5, with 7 bases that match TRBD2. The CDR3 is 16 residues long. Looked up from germline, CDR1 is DFQATT and CDR2 is SNEGSKA (reference sequence). Trimming removed 3 bases from V and 1 base from J; junction bases left unmatched: 11. CDR3 in amino acids: CSASERGGRSQETQYF. As DNA, the CDR3 is TGCAGTGCTAGCGAGCGGGGAGGCAGGAGCCAAGAGACCCAGTACTTC.

The rearrangement uses TRBV5-5 and TRBJ1-1; D not certain. The CDR3 is made up of 12 amino acids. V was pared by 4 bases and J by 6 bases, with 10 bases between. From germline, CDR1 is SGHKS and CDR2 YYEKEE (reference sequence). The CDR3 nucleotides read TGTGCCAGCAGCCCCAGGCTCTCTGAAGCTTTCTTT. This encodes CASSPRLSEAFF.

V gene TRBV25-1 combines with J gene TRBJ2-7, with 9 bases that match TRBD2. CDR3 length: 16 residues. Germline V gene data show CDR1 as MGHDK and CDR2 as SYGVNS. V gave up 3 bases and J gave up 9 bases; unmatched junction bases: 15. For the CDR3, the DNA is TGTGCCAGCAGTGACTCCGGGAGCGGGAGGCCGCGAAGGCAGTACTTC. Translated: CASSDSGSGRPRRQYF.

Only a few counts were recorded for this clonotype. The chain has TRBV9 and TRBJ2-7; TRBD1 might be the D (5 bases). Germline assignment: CDR1 SGDLS and CDR2 YYNGEE. CDR3 length equals 15 residues. V was pared by 0 bases and J by 6 bases, with 16 bases between. CDR3 region: CASSVDQGVTGEQYF. Here the CDR3 DNA reads TGTGCCAGCAGCGTAGACCAAGGGGTGACGGGCGAGCAGTACTTC.

About this clonotype: At one end the junction does not follow the germline gene, possibly because of a read error. The chain recombines TRBV25-1 with TRBJ2-5, with D possibly being TRBD2 (5 bases). Germline V gene lookup returns CDR1 MGHDK and CDR2 SYGVNS. CDR3 length equals 16 residues. This CDR3 is CASSESGWTSQETQHF. The CDR3, as DNA: TGTGCCAGCAGTGAATCTGGATGGACTTCTCAAGAGACCCAGCACTTC.

This clonotype was detected a few times. V is TRBV20-1 and J is TRBJ2-5; D is undetermined. Germline lookup yields CDR1 DFQATT and CDR2 SNEGSKA (reference sequence). The length of the CDR3 is 11 residues. Trimming removed 6 bases from V and 1 base from J, with 6 bases in between. The CDR3 reads CSAYLQETQYF. The CDR3 DNA follows: TGCAGTGCCTACCTCCAAGAGACCCAGTACTTC.